This T cell receptor beta chain was captured in a study of cytomegalovirus exposure and HLA in healthy donors. Points from the study as a whole: Clusters of TCRs from the first cohort tended to co-occur in the roughly 120 validation repertoires (as a later analysis found). Listed as cytomegalovirus-associated were 164 TCR beta chains.

Comments on this clone: The antigen remains undetermined.

The table came from immunoSEQ multiplex PCR; TCRdb's copy has only in-frame clones and leaves some out. The sample holds about 130,000 clones; about 91% are singletons and the top ten take around 9%. After removal of 6 bases from V and 5 bases from J, the junction contained 4 bases not matched to a gene. Germline CDR1 reads SNHLY; CDR2 reads FYNNEI. The CDR3 loop spans 13 amino acids. Donors were drawn from the roughly 130-subject validation cohort, separate from the roughly 670-subject first cohort. Sample: PBMCs. The receptor comes from a woman aged 18-29 years in good health and CMV-seropositive. J is TRBJ1-1 and V is TRBV2; TRBD1 matches at 9 bases. CDR3 region: CASRSDRGTEAFF. The CDR3 nucleotides are TGTGCCAGCAGATCAGACAGGGGGACTGAAGCTTTCTTT.